This T cell receptor beta chain is drawn from a study of molecular identifiers for immune sequencing clone quantification. MiXCR was run by TCRdb on the PCR reads, yielding one entry per CDR3 protein. The sample carries about 640,000 distinct CDR3 sequences, 15% to 20% recorded once. This clonotype occurred many times. Germline values: CDR1 PRHDT, CDR2 FYEKMQ (reference sequence). The length of the CDR3 is 14 residues. Trimming removed 6 bases at V and 7 bases at J, with 18 bases between. Sequenced sample: naive CD8+ T cells from blood, with Jurkat cell RNA spiked in. As to subset: FACS-sorted CD8+CD4-CCR7+CD45RA+ naive T cells. V usage is TRBV13 and J usage is TRBJ1-2; the D gene is possibly TRBD1 (5 bases). The receptor was isolated from a human donor in good health. Some libraries in this study had Jurkat cell RNA spiked in. The CDR3 here is CASRITGAPTGYTF. The DNA of the CDR3 is TGTGCCAGCAGGATAACCGGGGCGCCCACTGGCTACACCTTC.